This TCR beta chain was documented in a study of T-cell reconstitution after alpha-beta-depleted transplantation in children. Points from the study as a whole: Diversity and T-cell counts at one year after transplant derived mostly from new T cells. Recipient T cells and thymic progenitors that survived were the source of the high TCRbeta diversity seen at day 60 in some patients.

On this clonotype: Its specificity is unknown.

CDR1 and CDR2 from the germline V gene are SNHLY and FYNNEI. There are 12 residues in the CDR3. The germline V and J ends were trimmed by 8 bases and 7 bases, with 15 bases remaining between them. Preparation of the TCRbeta library involved a method that used unique molecular identifiers. TCRdb called the PCR reads again in MiXCR, with one record for every CDR3 protein. The sample holds about 980,000 distinct CDR3 sequences, around 30% seen once. The clonotype comes from a boy under two years old who had a stem cell transplant for SCID, so the T cells may come from the graft donor. Sequenced material: PBMCs, mostly from graft donor cells, taken 360 days after TCRalphabeta/CD19-depleted stem cell transplant. This sequence joins TRBV2 and TRBJ2-7; possibly TRBD1 or TRBD2 for D (5 bases each). Here the CDR3 DNA reads TGTGCCAGCGCCCGACAGCCGGGAGAGCAGTACTTC. It encodes CASARQPGEQYF.